The rows below give T cell receptor beta chains drawn from one sample of a study of blood T cell repertoires in COVID-19. TCRdb's copy holds only in-frame clones and misses some; the assay was immunoSEQ multiplex PCR. Here the sample spans about 170,000 clones, about 89% being singletons. The specimen sequenced was PBMCs or T cells enriched from blood (not recorded which). The receptors were gathered from a woman younger than 30 who had recovered from COVID-19. Both conserved end residues are part of each CDR3. The D gene is left open where the match is weak. The size field is filled for only some rows; it gives once, few, many or a size class.

d_call	cdr3_length	v_call	clone_size	j_call	cdr3_nt	cdr3_aa
-	13	TRBV28	once	TRBJ2-3	TGTGCCAGCAGTTGGGCTAGCACAGATACGCAGTATTTT	CASSWASTDTQYF
TRBD2	13	TRBV27	-	TRBJ2-7	TGTGCCACCTCCCCCGGACTAGCCTACGAGCAGTACTTC	CATSPGLAYEQYF
-	20	TRBV21-1	-	TRBJ2-3	TGTGCCAGCAGCAAAGCGCTTTTTGGTACCGGGGGAAGGTTCGCAGATACGCAGTATTTT	CASSKALFGTGGRFADTQYF
-	13	TRBV6-5	-	TRBJ2-7	TGTGCCAGCAGTTACTCAGCCGGGAACGAGCAGTACTTC	CASSYSAGNEQYF
-	14	TRBV5-1	-	TRBJ2-3	TGCGCCAGCAGACTGGAAAGGGGTGCAGATACGCAGTATTTT	CASRLERGADTQYF
-	14	TRBV28	-	TRBJ1-1	TGTGCCAGCAGTTTATACCCCAGTCAGTCTGAAGCTTTCTTT	CASSLYPSQSEAFF
TRBD1	12	TRBV12-3/TRBV12-4	-	TRBJ1-6	TGTGCCAGCAGCAATAACAACAGGGGCCGTTACTTT	CASSNNNRGRYF
TRBD2	15	TRBV5-4	-	TRBJ2-2	TGTGCCAGCAGCCGGTTAGCGGGAGTGGCCGGGGAGCTGTTTTTT	CASSRLAGVAGELFF
-	18	TRBV7-6	-	TRBJ2-1	TGTGCCAGCAGCTTAGAAATCGCCCTAGCGCCTAGGGGAAATGAGCAGTTCTTC	CASSLEIALAPRGNEQFF
-	13	TRBV6-6	-	TRBJ1-1	TGTGCCAGCAGTTACGTCCGGACAACTGAAGCTTTCTTT	CASSYVRTTEAFF
-	12	TRBV7-3	once	TRBJ2-3	TGTGCCAGCAGCTCGTCAGCAGATACGCAGTATTTT	CASSSSADTQYF
-	14	TRBV5-4	-	TRBJ2-2	TGTGCCAGCAGCTTTGGGAGTAACACCGGGGAGCTGTTTTTT	CASSFGSNTGELFF
-	17	TRBV21-1	-	TRBJ1-5	TGTGCCAGCAGCAAAGCCCGATTGGCAGGGTTTAATCAGCCCCAGCATTTT	CASSKARLAGFNQPQHF
TRBD2	15	TRBV5-4	-	TRBJ2-3	TGTGCCAGCAGCTTGGTGCGGGAGGGCACAGATACGCAGTATTTT	CASSLVREGTDTQYF
-	15	TRBV19	-	TRBJ1-2	TGTGCCAGTAGTATTCTGGGGCAAGCTAACTATGGCTACACCTTC	CASSILGQANYGYTF
TRBD2	18	TRBV28	-	TRBJ2-1	TGTGCCAGCAGTTTATTGGCTTCTGGACTAGCGGGAGCTGGTGAGCAGTTCTTC	CASSLLASGLAGAGEQFF
-	16	TRBV29-1	-	TRBJ1-2	TGCAGCGTTGACCGTTCCGCCCTGGGGCTTGGATATGGCTACACCTTC	CSVDRSALGLGYGYTF
-	14	TRBV28	-	TRBJ1-3	TGTGCCAGCAGTTCCCAGGGGACTGGAAACACCATATATTTT	CASSSQGTGNTIYF
TRBD1	16	TRBV5-1	-	TRBJ1-1	TGCGCCAGCAGAGGGGCCGGGGGACCGACAGGGCATGAAGCTTTCTTT	CASRGAGGPTGHEAFF
-	16	TRBV2	-	TRBJ2-2	TGTGCCAGCAGTGATTCCCGGGGTTGGGACACCGGGGAGCTGTTTTTT	CASSDSRGWDTGELFF
-	14	TRBV5-1	few	TRBJ2-7	TGCGCCAGCAGCTTGGACCACAGCTCCTACGAGCAGTACTTC	CASSLDHSSYEQYF
TRBD1	14	TRBV5-1	-	TRBJ1-2	TGCGCCAGCAGCTTGAGAGGGGGCGACTATGGCTACACCTTC	CASSLRGGDYGYTF
TRBD2	17	TRBV6-2/TRBV6-3	-	TRBJ2-3	TGTGCCAGCAGCTTAACAAGCGGGAGGGCCCCGGGGGATACGCAGTATTTT	CASSLTSGRAPGDTQYF
-	11	TRBV6-4	-	TRBJ2-5	TGTGCCAGCAGTGACCTTTTTGCCCAGTACTTC	CASSDLFAQYF
TRBD1	15	TRBV2	once	TRBJ1-2	TGTGCCAGCAGAAATGGACAGGCCGCTAACTATGGCTACACCTTC	CASRNGQAANYGYTF
TRBD2	16	TRBV9	-	TRBJ2-1	TGTGCCAGCAGCCTCCGACTAGCGGGAGGTTCAGAAGAGCAGTTCTTC	CASSLRLAGGSEEQFF
-	13	TRBV9	medium-sized	TRBJ1-1	TGTGCCAGCAGCGCCGACACGCGCTCTGAAGCTTTCTTT	CASSADTRSEAFF
TRBD1	15	TRBV6-5	-	TRBJ2-3	TGTGCCAGCAGCGAGACCGGGACAGGGCCAGATACGCAGTATTTT	CASSETGTGPDTQYF
TRBD1	14	TRBV27	-	TRBJ2-4	TGTGCCAGCAAGGAGGACAGGGGAAGGGACATTCAGTACTTC	CASKEDRGRDIQYF
TRBD2	15	TRBV28	-	TRBJ2-1	TGTGCCAGCAGTTTGTCCCCAGCGGGAGACTATGAGCAGTTCTTC	CASSLSPAGDYEQFF
-	13	TRBV9	-	TRBJ2-3	TGTGCCAGCAGCCCGGGGGTGGCAGATACGCAGTATTTT	CASSPGVADTQYF
TRBD2	15	TRBV30	once	TRBJ2-5	TGTGCCTGGAGTGACTTAGCGGGAGATCAACAGACCCAGTACTTC	CAWSDLAGDQQTQYF
TRBD1	19	TRBV7-2	-	TRBJ2-7	TGTGCCAGCAGCCTAAAAGTGACCGGGACAGCACTGAGTCCCTACGAGCAGTACTTC	CASSLKVTGTALSPYEQYF
-	16	TRBV15	-	TRBJ1-4	TGTGCCACCAGCAGAGATAAAGGGCGGGGGAATGAAAAACTGTTTTTT	CATSRDKGRGNEKLFF
-	14	TRBV2	-	TRBJ2-2	TGTGCCAGCAGCAGGAGACTAAACACCGGGGAGCTGTTTTTT	CASSRRLNTGELFF
-	11	TRBV6-2/TRBV6-3	once	TRBJ2-1	TGTGCCAGCAGTAACGGACAACGGGAGTTCTTC	CASSNGQREFF
TRBD1	15	TRBV6-2/TRBV6-3	once	TRBJ1-4	TGTGCCAGCAGTTCCCCGGGACAGGGGGCAGAAAAACTGTTTTTT	CASSSPGQGAEKLFF
-	15	TRBV4-1	once	TRBJ1-5	TGCGCCAGCAGCAACTCGGACACTAGCAATCAGCCCCAGCATTTT	CASSNSDTSNQPQHF
-	13	TRBV28	-	TRBJ2-2	TGTGCCAGCAGTTTAAGCAACACCGGGGAGCTGTTTTTT	CASSLSNTGELFF
-	14	TRBV9	-	TRBJ1-1	TGTGCCAGCAGCGTAGGTCAGGGCTACACTGAAGCTTTCTTT	CASSVGQGYTEAFF
TRBD1	13	TRBV14	-	TRBJ1-2	TGTGCCAGCAGCCTTTCGGACAGGGTTGGCTACACCTTC	CASSLSDRVGYTF
TRBD2	19	TRBV10-3	-	TRBJ2-5	TGTGCCATCTCCGATCGACTTGGCGGGAGTGGGGTTTACCAAGAGACCCAGTACTTC	CAISDRLGGSGVYQETQYF
-	14	TRBV4-1	-	TRBJ1-1	TGCGCCAGCAGCCTGCCGGGGAGCAACACTGAAGCTTTCTTT	CASSLPGSNTEAFF
-	14	TRBV29-1	-	TRBJ1-4	TGCAGCGTTGAAGCCCGGGACAACTATGAAAAACTGTTTTTT	CSVEARDNYEKLFF
-	13	TRBV3-1/TRBV3-2	-	TRBJ1-5	TGTGCCAGCAGCCAACTCGAGGGTCAGCCCCAGCATTTT	CASSQLEGQPQHF
TRBD1	16	TRBV2	-	TRBJ1-6	TGTGCCAGCAGCCGATCCGGGACAGTTAATAATTCACCCCTCCACTTT	CASSRSGTVNNSPLHF
TRBD2	19	TRBV3-1/TRBV3-2	-	TRBJ2-2	TGTGCCAGCAGCCAAGAATTATGGTTTAGCGGGAGTCCGTACGGGGAGCTGTTTTTT	CASSQELWFSGSPYGELFF
-	13	TRBV5-4	-	TRBJ1-1	TGTGCCAGCAGACAGAGACAGAACACTGAAGCTTTCTTT	CASRQRQNTEAFF
-	16	TRBV18	-	TRBJ1-6	TGTGCCAGCTCCCTCGGACAGTTCCTATCTAATTCACCCCTCCACTTT	CASSLGQFLSNSPLHF
-	15	TRBV6-4	-	TRBJ2-3	TGTGCCAGCTCATATCGGAGCGGCAGCACAGATACGCAGTATTTT	CASSYRSGSTDTQYF
-	13	TRBV7-2	-	TRBJ1-5	TGTGCCAGCAGCATCCGGGTAAGGGAGGCCCAGCATTTT	CASSIRVREAQHF
-	13	TRBV6-2/TRBV6-3	-	TRBJ1-1	TGTGCCAGCAGTCGCCTAGGGGACACTGAAGCTTTCTTT	CASSRLGDTEAFF
TRBD2	17	TRBV5-1	-	TRBJ2-3	TGCGCCAGCAGCTTACGACTAGCGGGAGGAGAAGCAGATACGCAGTATTTT	CASSLRLAGGEADTQYF
TRBD1	14	TRBV7-2	-	TRBJ1-6	TGTGCCAGCAGCGCCGGGACAGGGAAGTCACCCCTCCACTTT	CASSAGTGKSPLHF
TRBD1	16	TRBV7-8	-	TRBJ1-6	TGTGCCAGCAGGATCAGGGGGACCGCGCGGGGTTCACCCCTCCACTTT	CASRIRGTARGSPLHF
-	11	TRBV20-1	-	TRBJ1-2	TGCAGTGCTAGAGGCAGGGGTGGCTACACCTTC	CSARGRGGYTF
-	15	TRBV6-5	-	TRBJ1-2	TGTGCCAGCAGCCGCCGTGGTGTGCGGGACTATGGCTACACCTTC	CASSRRGVRDYGYTF
TRBD1	14	TRBV7-6	-	TRBJ2-7	TGTGCCAGCAGCGTCCGGGACAGGCCGTACGAGCAGTACTTC	CASSVRDRPYEQYF